This is a list of T cell receptor beta chains from one sample in a study of early stage breast cancer tumors. Profiling relied on immunoSEQ multiplex PCR, and the TCRdb table lists in-frame clones only, not all of them. The sample has roughly 56,000 clones, around 80% seen once. Sequencing was performed on blood. The receptors originated from a person aged 30 to 39 with breast cancer. CDR3s include the opening cysteine and the closing phenylalanine or tryptophan. A D gene is named only where the DNA matches it firmly. Size is stated for part of the rows, as once, few or many counts, or as a class when the clone is expanded.

J,size,D,length,V,CDR3,DNA
TRBJ2-1,.,TRBD2,17,TRBV11-2,CASSLKGGLASINEQFF,TGTGCCAGCAGCCTGAAAGGGGGACTAGCGTCTATCAATGAGCAGTTCTTC
TRBJ1-1,.,.,13,TRBV29-1,CSVGLGSTVGAFF,TGCAGCGTGGGGCTGGGATCGACGGTGGGAGCTTTCTTT
TRBJ2-2,once,TRBD1,15,TRBV10-3,CAISVRTGGPGELFF,TGTGCCATCAGTGTGAGGACAGGGGGGCCCGGGGAGCTGTTTTTT
TRBJ2-6,.,TRBD1,16,TRBV7-6,CASSLTGGSGANVLTF,TGTGCCAGCAGCTTGACAGGGGGCTCTGGGGCCAACGTCCTGACTTTC
TRBJ2-3,.,TRBD2,21,TRBV27,CASSLGGASGRATDLTDTQYF,TGTGCCAGCAGTTTAGGAGGGGCTAGCGGGAGGGCCACGGATCTCACAGATACGCAGTATTTT
TRBJ1-6,.,.,14,TRBV29-1,CSQRGKSYNSPLHF,TGCAGCCAGCGGGGGAAGTCCTATAATTCACCCCTCCACTTT
TRBJ2-2,.,.,14,TRBV7-3,CASSLSGTTGELFF,TGTGCCAGCAGCTTATCGGGGACCACCGGGGAGCTGTTTTTT
TRBJ2-7,.,.,18,TRBV10-3,CAIMPSRGQDTSSYEQYF,TGTGCCATCATGCCGAGCAGGGGACAAGATACCAGCTCCTACGAGCAGTACTTC
TRBJ1-3,.,.,15,TRBV9,CASSVEESLRNTIYF,TGTGCCAGCAGCGTAGAAGAGAGCTTGAGAAACACCATATATTTT
TRBJ2-6,.,.,18,TRBV4-1,CASSPPAGGLSGANVLTF,TGCGCCAGCAGCCCACCGGCAGGGGGACTCTCTGGGGCCAACGTCCTGACTTTC
TRBJ2-7,.,TRBD2,13,TRBV5-6,CASSPRTSREQYF,TGTGCCAGCAGCCCGAGGACTAGTCGAGAGCAGTACTTC
TRBJ1-2,.,.,13,TRBV6-5,CASSPDSSYGYTF,TGTGCCAGCAGTCCCGACAGTAGCTATGGCTACACCTTC
TRBJ1-4,once,.,15,TRBV5-1,CASSSAEASNEKLFF,TGCGCCAGCAGCAGTGCCGAGGCCTCTAATGAAAAACTGTTTTTT
TRBJ1-3,few,.,14,TRBV30,CAWSVHGAGNTIYF,TGTGCCTGGAGTGTACACGGGGCTGGAAACACCATATATTTT
TRBJ2-7,.,.,17,TRBV9,CASSVDPVASLSPEQYF,TGTGCCAGCAGCGTAGACCCCGTGGCTAGCTTAAGTCCCGAGCAGTACTTC
TRBJ1-3,.,.,16,TRBV5-3,CARSLGKGSSGNTIYF,TGTGCCAGAAGCTTGGGGAAGGGCAGCTCTGGAAACACCATATATTTT